What follows are 4 T cell receptor beta chains derived from one specimen sequenced in a study of human versus mouse CDR3 diversity and MHC coevolution. Libraries were prepared by immunoSEQ multiplex PCR; TCRdb keeps only in-frame clonotypes and omits some of them. The repertoire holds about 81,000 clones, approximately 92% seen once, with 1.3% to 1.5% in the top ten. Source material: naive CD4+ T cells from blood. As to subset: CD45RO-negative CD62L-positive naive CD4 T cells. Receptor source: a person between 25 and 69 years old in good health.

The genes are TRBV19 and TRBJ1-4; D is unclear. The CDR3 is 14 residues long. CDR1 and CDR2 from the germline V gene are LNHDA and SQIVND (reference sequence). Deletions cut 6 bases from V and 0 bases from J, with 8 bases between. Written as DNA, the CDR3 is TGTGCCAGTAGCTTAGAAGCAACTAATGAAAAACTGTTTTTT. Translated, it gives CASSLEATNEKLFF.

The chain recombines TRBV5-1 with TRBJ2-2; tentatively, D is TRBD1 (6 bases). With 2 bases removed from V and 5 bases from J, the gap between germline ends came to 10 bases. The CDR3 covers 14 residues. Germline CDR1 is SGHRS and CDR2 is YFSETQ. This chain's CDR3 is CASSLRTETGELFF. The CDR3 DNA reads TGCGCCAGCAGCTTAAGGACAGAGACCGGGGAGCTGTTTTTT.

The CDR3 is CASSNRDRPIYGYTF. The CDR3 nucleotides read TGTGCCAGCAGTAACCGGGACAGGCCCATCTATGGCTACACCTTC. V and J are TRBV25-1 and TRBJ1-2; 8 nucleotides line up with TRBD1. With 5 bases clipped from V and 4 bases from J, the junction kept 9 bases outside the gene matches. Per germline, CDR1 MGHDK and CDR2 SYGVNS. The CDR3 is made up of 15 amino acids.

This chain connects TRBV6-5 to TRBJ1-1; possible D gene TRBD1, 5 bases. Trimming stripped 8 bases from V and 1 base from J, with 11 bases between. The CDR3 is 13 amino acids. Germline V gives CDR1 MNHEY, CDR2 SVGAGI. CDR3 sequence reads: CASSRQRNTEAFF. CDR3 DNA: TGTGCCAGCTCCCGACAGAGGAACACTGAAGCTTTCTTT.